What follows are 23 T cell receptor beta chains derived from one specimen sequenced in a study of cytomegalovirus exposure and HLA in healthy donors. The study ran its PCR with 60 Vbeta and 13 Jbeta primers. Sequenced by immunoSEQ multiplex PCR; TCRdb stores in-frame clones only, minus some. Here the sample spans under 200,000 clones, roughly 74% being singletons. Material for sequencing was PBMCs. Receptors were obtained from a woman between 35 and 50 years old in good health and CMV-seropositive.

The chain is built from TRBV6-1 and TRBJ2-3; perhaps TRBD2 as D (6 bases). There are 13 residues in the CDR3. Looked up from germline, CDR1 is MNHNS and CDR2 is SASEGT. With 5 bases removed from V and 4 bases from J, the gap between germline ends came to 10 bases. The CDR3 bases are TGTGCCAGCAGTAGCGGGTCTTCAGATACGCAGTATTTT. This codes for CASSSGSSDTQYF.

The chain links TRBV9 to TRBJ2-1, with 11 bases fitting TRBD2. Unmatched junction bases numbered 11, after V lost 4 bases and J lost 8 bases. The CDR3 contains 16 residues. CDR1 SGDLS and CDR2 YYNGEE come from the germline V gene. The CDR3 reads CASSSSLAGGPDEQFF. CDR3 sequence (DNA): TGTGCCAGCAGCTCTAGCTTAGCGGGAGGGCCCGATGAGCAGTTCTTC.

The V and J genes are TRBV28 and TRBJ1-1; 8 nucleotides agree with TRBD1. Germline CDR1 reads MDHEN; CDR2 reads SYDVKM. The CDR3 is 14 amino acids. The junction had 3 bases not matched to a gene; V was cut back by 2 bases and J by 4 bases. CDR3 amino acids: CASSLPTGGTEAFF. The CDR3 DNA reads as TGTGCCAGCAGTTTACCTACAGGGGGCACTGAAGCTTTCTTT.

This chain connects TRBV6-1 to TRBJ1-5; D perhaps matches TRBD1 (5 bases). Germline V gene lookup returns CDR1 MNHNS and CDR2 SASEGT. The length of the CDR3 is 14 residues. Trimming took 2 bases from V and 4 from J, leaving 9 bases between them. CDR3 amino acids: CASSEHRRNQPQHF. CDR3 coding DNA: TGTGCCAGCAGTGAACACAGGCGGAATCAGCCCCAGCATTTT.

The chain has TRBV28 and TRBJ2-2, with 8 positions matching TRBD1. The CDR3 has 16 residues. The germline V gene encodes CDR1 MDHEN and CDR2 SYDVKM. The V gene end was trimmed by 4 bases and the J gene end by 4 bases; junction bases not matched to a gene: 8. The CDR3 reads CASSSLGQGITGELFF. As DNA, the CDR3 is TGTGCCAGCAGTTCGCTTGGACAGGGCATCACCGGGGAGCTGTTTTTT.

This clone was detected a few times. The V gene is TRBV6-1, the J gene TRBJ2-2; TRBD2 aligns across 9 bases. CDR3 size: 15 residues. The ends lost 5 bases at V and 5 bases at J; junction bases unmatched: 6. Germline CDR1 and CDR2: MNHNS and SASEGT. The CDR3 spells CASSLGLAMTGELFF. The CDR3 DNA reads TGTGCCAGCAGTTTGGGACTAGCAATGACCGGGGAGCTGTTTTTT.

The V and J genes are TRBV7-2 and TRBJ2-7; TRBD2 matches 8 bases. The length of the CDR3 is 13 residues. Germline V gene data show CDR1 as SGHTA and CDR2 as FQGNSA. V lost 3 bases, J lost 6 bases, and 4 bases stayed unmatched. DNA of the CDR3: TGTGCCAGCAGCTTTGGCGGGAGGCGCGAGCAGTACTTC. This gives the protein CASSFGGRREQYF.

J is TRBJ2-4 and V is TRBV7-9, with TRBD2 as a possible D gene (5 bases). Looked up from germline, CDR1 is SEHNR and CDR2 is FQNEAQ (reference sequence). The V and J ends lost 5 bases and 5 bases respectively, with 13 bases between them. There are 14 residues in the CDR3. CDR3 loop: CASSPWELQNIQYF. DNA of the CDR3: TGTGCCAGCAGCCCCTGGGAGCTCCAAAACATTCAGTACTTC.

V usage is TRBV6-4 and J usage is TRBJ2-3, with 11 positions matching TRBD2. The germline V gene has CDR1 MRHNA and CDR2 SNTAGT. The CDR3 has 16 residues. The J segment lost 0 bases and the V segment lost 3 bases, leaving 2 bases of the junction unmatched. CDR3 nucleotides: TGTGCCAGCAGTGAACTAGCGGGAGCTAGCACAGATACGCAGTATTTT. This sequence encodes CASSELAGASTDTQYF.

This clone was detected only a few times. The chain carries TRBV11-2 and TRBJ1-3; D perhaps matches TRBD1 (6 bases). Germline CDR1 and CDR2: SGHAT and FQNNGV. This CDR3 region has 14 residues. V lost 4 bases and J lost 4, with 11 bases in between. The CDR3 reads CASSSTGSGNTIYF. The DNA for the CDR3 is TGTGCCAGCAGCTCTACAGGGTCCGGAAACACCATATATTTT. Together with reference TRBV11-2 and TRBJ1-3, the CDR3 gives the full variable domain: EAGVAQSPRYKIIEKRQSVAFWCNPISGHATLYWYQQILGQGPKLLIQFQNNGVVDDSQLPKDRFSAERLKGVDSTLKIQPAKLEDSAVYLCASSSTGSGNTIYFGEGSWLTVV.

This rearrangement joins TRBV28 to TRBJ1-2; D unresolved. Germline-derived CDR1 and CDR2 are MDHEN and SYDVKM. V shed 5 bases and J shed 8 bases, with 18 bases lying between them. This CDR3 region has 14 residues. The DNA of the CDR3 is TGTGCCAGCAGTCCGTTCACGGCGGCGGGGGGCTACACCTTC. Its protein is CASSPFTAAGGYTF.

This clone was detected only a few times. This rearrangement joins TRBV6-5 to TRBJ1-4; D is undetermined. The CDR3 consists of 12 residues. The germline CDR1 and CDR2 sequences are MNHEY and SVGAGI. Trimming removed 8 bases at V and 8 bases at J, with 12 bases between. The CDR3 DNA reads TGTGCCAGCCGAAGCGAAGTCGAAAAACTGTTTTTT. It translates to CASRSEVEKLFF.

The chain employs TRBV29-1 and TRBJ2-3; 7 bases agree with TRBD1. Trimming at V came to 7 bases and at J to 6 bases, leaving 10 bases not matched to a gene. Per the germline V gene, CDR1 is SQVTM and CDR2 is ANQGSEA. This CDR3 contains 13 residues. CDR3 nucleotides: TGCAGCGCCTGCATAGGGGGCGGCGATACGCAGTATTTT. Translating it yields CSACIGGGDTQYF.

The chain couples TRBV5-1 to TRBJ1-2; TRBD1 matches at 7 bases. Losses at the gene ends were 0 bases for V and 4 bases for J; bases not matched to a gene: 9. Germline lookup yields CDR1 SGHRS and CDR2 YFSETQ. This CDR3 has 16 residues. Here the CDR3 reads CASSLDLRDSLYGYTF. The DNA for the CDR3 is TGCGCCAGCAGCTTGGATTTACGGGACAGCCTCTATGGCTACACCTTC.

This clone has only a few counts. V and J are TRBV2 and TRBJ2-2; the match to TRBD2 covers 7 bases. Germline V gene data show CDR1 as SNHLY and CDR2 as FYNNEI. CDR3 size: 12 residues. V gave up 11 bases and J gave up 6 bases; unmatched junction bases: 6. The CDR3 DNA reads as TGTGCCCATAGGGAGGGATCCGGGGAGCTGTTTTTT. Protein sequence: CAHREGSGELFF.

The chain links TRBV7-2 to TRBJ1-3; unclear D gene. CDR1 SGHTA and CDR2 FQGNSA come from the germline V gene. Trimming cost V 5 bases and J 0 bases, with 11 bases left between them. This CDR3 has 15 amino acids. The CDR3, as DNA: TGTGCCAGCAGCCCCAACGGGATCTCTGGAAACACCATATATTTT. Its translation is CASSPNGISGNTIYF. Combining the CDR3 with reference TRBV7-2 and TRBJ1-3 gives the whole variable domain GAGVSQSPSNKVTEKGKDVELRCDPISGHTALYWYRQSLGQGLEFLIYFQGNSAPDKSGLPSDRFSAERTGGSVSTLTIQRTQQEDSAVYLCASSPNGISGNTIYFGEGSWLTVV.

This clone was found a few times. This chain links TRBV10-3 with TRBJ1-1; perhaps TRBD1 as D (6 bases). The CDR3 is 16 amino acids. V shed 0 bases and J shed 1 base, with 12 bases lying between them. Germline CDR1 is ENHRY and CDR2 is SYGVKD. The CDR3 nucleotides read TGTGCCATCAGTGAGTCTCGGACAGCCCAGAACACTGAAGCTTTCTTT. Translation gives CAISESRTAQNTEAFF.

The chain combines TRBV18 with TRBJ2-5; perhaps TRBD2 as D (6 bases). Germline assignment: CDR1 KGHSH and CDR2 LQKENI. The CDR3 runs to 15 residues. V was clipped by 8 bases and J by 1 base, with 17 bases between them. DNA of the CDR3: TGTGCCAGCGCCGGGACTCAAGGGACCCAAGAGACCCAGTACTTC. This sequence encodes CASAGTQGTQETQYF.

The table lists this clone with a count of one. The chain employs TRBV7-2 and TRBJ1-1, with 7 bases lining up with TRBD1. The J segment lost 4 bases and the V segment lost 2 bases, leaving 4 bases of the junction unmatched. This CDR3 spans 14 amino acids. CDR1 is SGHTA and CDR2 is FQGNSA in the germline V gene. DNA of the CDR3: TGTGCCAGCAGCTTAATTTCAGGGGGCACTGAAGCTTTCTTT. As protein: CASSLISGGTEAFF. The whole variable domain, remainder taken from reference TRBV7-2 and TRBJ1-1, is GAGVSQSPSNKVTEKGKDVELRCDPISGHTALYWYRQSLGQGLEFLIYFQGNSAPDKSGLPSDRFSAERTGGSVSTLTIQRTQQEDSAVYLCASSLISGGTEAFFGQGTRLTVV.

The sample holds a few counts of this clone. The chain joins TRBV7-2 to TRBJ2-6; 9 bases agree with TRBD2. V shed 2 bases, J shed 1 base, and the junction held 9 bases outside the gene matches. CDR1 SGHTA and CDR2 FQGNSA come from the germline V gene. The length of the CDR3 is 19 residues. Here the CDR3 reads CASSLSSGGRASGANVLTF. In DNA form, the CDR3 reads TGTGCCAGCAGCTTATCGTCGGGCGGGAGGGCATCTGGGGCCAACGTCCTGACTTTC.

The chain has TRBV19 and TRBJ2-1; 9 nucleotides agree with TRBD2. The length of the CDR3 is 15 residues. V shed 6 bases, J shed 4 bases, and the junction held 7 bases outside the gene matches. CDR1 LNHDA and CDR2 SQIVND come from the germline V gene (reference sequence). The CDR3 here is CASRVTSGQYNEQFF. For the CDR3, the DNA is TGTGCCAGTAGAGTGACTAGCGGCCAGTACAATGAGCAGTTCTTC. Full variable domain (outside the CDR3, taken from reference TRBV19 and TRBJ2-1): DGGITQSPKYLFRKEGQNVTLSCEQNLNHDAMYWYRQDPGQGLRLIYYSQIVNDFQKGDIAEGYSVSREKKESFPLTVTSAQKNPTAFYLCASRVTSGQYNEQFFGPGTRLTVL.

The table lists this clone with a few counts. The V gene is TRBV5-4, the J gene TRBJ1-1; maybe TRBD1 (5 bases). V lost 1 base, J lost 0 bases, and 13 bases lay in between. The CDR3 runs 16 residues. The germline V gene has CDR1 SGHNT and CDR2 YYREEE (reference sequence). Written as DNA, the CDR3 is TGTGCCAGCAGCTTGAAGGGCGGAGGGGTGAACACTGAAGCTTTCTTT. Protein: CASSLKGGGVNTEAFF.

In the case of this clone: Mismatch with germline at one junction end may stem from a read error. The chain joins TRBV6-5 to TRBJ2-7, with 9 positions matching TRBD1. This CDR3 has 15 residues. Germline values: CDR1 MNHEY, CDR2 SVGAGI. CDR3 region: CASGSGTGIAYERYF. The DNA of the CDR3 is TGTGCCAGCGGCTCCGGGACAGGGATCGCCTACGAGCGGTACTTC.